This paragraph reports one T cell receptor beta chain. Libraries were prepared by immunoSEQ multiplex PCR; TCRdb keeps only in-frame clonotypes and omits some of them. Among under 20,000 clones listed, around 65% were seen once. The data belong to a study of sequential checkpoint blockade in melanoma. Across the study: Arm A got nivolumab then ipilimumab; arm B the reverse, 1:1. After both sequences, patients received maintenance nivolumab.

Treatment specified: randomized to nivolumab then ipilimumab (arm A) or the reverse (arm B). Live CD3+CD8+ CD19− CD56− cells were sorted from PBMCs. Germline V gene lookup returns CDR1 LGHNA and CDR2 YSLEER. The junction had 8 bases not matched to a gene; V was cut back by 1 base and J by 0 bases. CDR3 length: 17 residues. The sequencing used CD8+ T cells sorted from blood (inferred from file names), collected from a patient given nivolumab and ipilimumab in sequence. The chain couples TRBV4-3 to TRBJ1-1, with TRBD1 matching 7 bases. This sequence was found in a human donor with melanoma. The CDR3 nucleotides are TGCGCCAGCAGCCAAGGCGGGACAGCTTTAATGAACACTGAAGCTTTCTTT. Its protein is CASSQGGTALMNTEAFF.